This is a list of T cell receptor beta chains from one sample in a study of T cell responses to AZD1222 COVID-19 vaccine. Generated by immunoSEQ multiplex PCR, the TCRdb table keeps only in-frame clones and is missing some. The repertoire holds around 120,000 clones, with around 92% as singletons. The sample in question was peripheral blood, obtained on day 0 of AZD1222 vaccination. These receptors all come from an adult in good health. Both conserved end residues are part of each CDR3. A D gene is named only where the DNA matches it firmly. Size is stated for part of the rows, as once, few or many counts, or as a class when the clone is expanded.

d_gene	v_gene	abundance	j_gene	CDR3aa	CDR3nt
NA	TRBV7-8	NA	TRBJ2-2	CASSFRTLGELFF	TGTGCCAGCAGCTTCCGTACCCTAGGGGAGCTGTTTTTT
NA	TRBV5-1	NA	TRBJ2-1	CASSVTGFNEQFF	TGCGCCAGCAGTGTAACAGGGTTCAATGAGCAGTTCTTC
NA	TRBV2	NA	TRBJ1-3	CASSKDSPSRGNTIYF	TGTGCCAGCAGCAAGGACAGTCCTTCTAGGGGGAACACCATATATTTT
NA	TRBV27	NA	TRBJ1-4	CASSTLRENEKLFF	TGTGCCAGCAGTACGCTGCGGGAGAATGAAAAACTGTTTTTT
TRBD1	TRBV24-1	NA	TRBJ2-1	CATSDLRTGEQFF	TGTGCCACCAGTGACTTAAGGACAGGTGAGCAGTTCTTC
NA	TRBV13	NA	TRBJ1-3	CASSSSLTGGNTIYF	TGTGCCAGCAGCTCTTCCCTGACAGGAGGAAACACCATATATTTT
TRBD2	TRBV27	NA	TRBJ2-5	CASRSRTSGIQETQYF	TGTGCCAGCAGGTCCCGGACTAGCGGGATCCAAGAGACCCAGTACTTC
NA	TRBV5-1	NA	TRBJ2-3	CASALRGTDTDTQYF	TGCGCCAGCGCGCTAAGGGGGACCGACACAGATACGCAGTATTTT
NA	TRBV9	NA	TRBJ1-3	CASSARSFSGNTIYF	TGTGCCAGCAGCGCCCGGTCGTTCTCTGGAAACACCATATATTTT
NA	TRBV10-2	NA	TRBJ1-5	CASTPGRGRNQPQHF	TGCGCCAGCACCCCCGGGCGGGGGAGAAATCAGCCCCAGCATTTT
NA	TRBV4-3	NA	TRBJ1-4	CASSRNLDNGGKLFF	TGCGCCAGCAGCCGGAATCTCGACAATGGCGGGAAACTGTTTTTT
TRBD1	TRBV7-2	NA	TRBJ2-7	CASSIGTAYEQYF	TGTGCCAGCAGCATCGGGACAGCCTACGAGCAGTACTTC
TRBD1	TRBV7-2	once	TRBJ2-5	CASSRRRRDSNKETQYF	TGTGCCAGCAGCCGCCGCCGCCGGGACAGCAATAAAGAGACCCAGTACTTC
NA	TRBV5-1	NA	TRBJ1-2	CASSLAGGNYGYTF	TGCGCCAGCAGCTTGGCCGGGGGGAACTATGGCTACACCTTC
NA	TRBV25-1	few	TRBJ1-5	CASSESGQNNQPQHF	TGTGCCAGCAGTGAATCAGGACAGAACAATCAGCCCCAGCATTTT
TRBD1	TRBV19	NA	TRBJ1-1	CASSTQGGVEAFF	TGTGCCAGTAGTACCCAGGGGGGAGTTGAAGCTTTCTTT
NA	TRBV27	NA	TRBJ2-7	CASSLSVRLSYEQYF	TGTGCCAGCAGCCTTAGTGTCAGGCTCTCCTACGAGCAGTACTTC
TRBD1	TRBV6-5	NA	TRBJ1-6	CASRTGKGNSPLHF	TGTGCCAGCAGGACAGGGAAAGGGAATTCACCCCTCCACTTT
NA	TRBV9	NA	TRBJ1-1	CASSLLADTEAFF	TGTGCCAGCAGCCTCCTCGCGGACACTGAAGCTTTCTTT
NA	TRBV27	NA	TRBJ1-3	CASSLFRGNTIYF	TGTGCCAGCAGTTTGTTTCGAGGAAACACCATATATTTT
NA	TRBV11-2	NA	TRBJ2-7	CASSLSYGRIEFYEQYF	TGTGCCAGCAGCTTAAGTTATGGCAGAATAGAATTTTACGAGCAGTACTTC
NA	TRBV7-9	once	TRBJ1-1	CASSPPAGGTEAFF	TGTGCCAGCAGCCCCCCGGCAGGAGGCACTGAAGCTTTCTTT
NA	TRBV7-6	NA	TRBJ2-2	CASSLRTVNTGELFF	TGTGCCAGCAGCTTAAGGACGGTGAACACCGGGGAGCTGTTTTTT
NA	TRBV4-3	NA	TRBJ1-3	CASSQRDGVSGNTIYF	TGCGCCAGCAGCCAGAGGGACGGGGTCTCTGGAAACACCATATATTTT
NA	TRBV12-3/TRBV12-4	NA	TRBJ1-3	CASSQRNTIYF	TGTGCCAGCAGCCAGAGAAACACCATATATTTT
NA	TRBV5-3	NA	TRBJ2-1	CARSEGLLNEQFF	TGTGCCAGAAGCGAGGGGCTCCTCAATGAGCAGTTCTTC
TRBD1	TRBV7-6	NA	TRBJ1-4	CASSFGQGRTNEKLFF	TGTGCCAGCAGCTTTGGACAGGGGAGAACTAATGAAAAACTGTTTTTT
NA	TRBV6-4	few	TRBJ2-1	CASSEGAYNEQFF	TGTGCCAGCAGTGAGGGGGCCTACAATGAGCAGTTCTTC
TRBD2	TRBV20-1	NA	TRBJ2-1	CSASFTSAREQFF	TGCAGTGCTAGTTTCACTAGCGCGAGAGAGCAGTTCTTC
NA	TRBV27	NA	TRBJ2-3	CASSEDGTDTQYF	TGTGCCAGCAGCGAGGACGGAACAGATACGCAGTATTTT
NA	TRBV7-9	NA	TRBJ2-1	CASSLVGSNEQFF	TGTGCCAGCAGCTTGGTCGGGTCCAATGAGCAGTTCTTC
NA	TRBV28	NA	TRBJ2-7	CASSLLGEPAFEEQYF	TGTGCCAGCAGTTTATTAGGGGAACCCGCCTTCGAGGAGCAGTACTTC
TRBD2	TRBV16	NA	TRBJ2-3	CASSFRLAGGQHTQYF	TGTGCCAGCAGCTTTCGACTAGCGGGGGGGCAACATACGCAGTATTTT
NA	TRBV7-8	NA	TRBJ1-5	CASSLALDSNQPQHF	TGTGCCAGCAGCTTAGCGCTAGATAGCAATCAGCCCCAGCATTTT
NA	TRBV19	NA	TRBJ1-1	CASSISGNLLNTEAFF	TGTGCCAGTAGTATATCGGGAAACCTACTGAACACTGAAGCTTTCTTT
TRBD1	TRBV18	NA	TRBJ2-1	CASSRDRGPGNEQFF	TGTGCCAGCTCACGAGACAGGGGACCCGGCAATGAGCAGTTCTTC
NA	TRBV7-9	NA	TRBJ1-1	CASSLARGRMNTEAFF	TGTGCCAGCAGCTTAGCACGGGGACGGATGAACACTGAAGCTTTCTTT
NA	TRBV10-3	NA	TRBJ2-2	CATQAGLLNTGELFF	TGTGCCACTCAAGCCGGGCTACTGAACACCGGGGAGCTGTTTTTT
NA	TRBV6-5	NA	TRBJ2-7	CASSYAPSYEQYF	TGTGCCAGCAGTTACGCCCCCTCCTACGAGCAGTACTTC
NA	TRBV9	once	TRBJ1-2	CASSGIFDYGYTF	TGTGCCAGCAGCGGGATTTTCGACTATGGCTACACCTTC
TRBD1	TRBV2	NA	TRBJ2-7	CASSRQGGPSSYEQYF	TGTGCCAGCAGTAGACAGGGTGGCCCAAGCTCCTACGAGCAGTACTTC
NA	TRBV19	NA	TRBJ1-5	CASSEQARNQPQHF	TGTGCCAGTAGTGAACAGGCGAGAAATCAGCCCCAGCATTTT
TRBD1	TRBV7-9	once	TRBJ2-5	CASSLGTRGQGQRKETQYF	TGTGCCAGCAGCTTAGGCACCCGAGGACAGGGCCAAAGGAAGGAGACCCAGTACTTC
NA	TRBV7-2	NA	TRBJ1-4	CASSSGAQGASEKLFF	TGTGCCAGCAGCTCCGGTGCACAGGGTGCGAGTGAAAAACTGTTTTTT
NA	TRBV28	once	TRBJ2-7	CASTKGRSYEQYF	TGTGCCAGCACGAAAGGACGCTCCTACGAGCAGTACTTC
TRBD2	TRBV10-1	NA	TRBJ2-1	CASSESRGGFNEQFF	TGCGCCAGCAGTGAGTCCCGGGGGGGGTTCAATGAGCAGTTCTTC
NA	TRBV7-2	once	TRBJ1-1	CASSSRAGTLKYMNTEAFF	TGTGCCAGCAGCTCGCGGGCCGGAACATTGAAGTACATGAACACTGAAGCTTTCTTT
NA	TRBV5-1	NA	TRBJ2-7	CASSSSPNSYEQYF	TGCGCCAGCAGCTCTAGCCCAAACTCCTACGAGCAGTACTTC
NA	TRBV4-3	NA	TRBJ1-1	CASSQDRWGSNTEAFF	TGCGCCAGCAGCCAAGACAGGTGGGGCTCGAACACTGAAGCTTTCTTT
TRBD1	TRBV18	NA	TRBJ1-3	CASSLDRSGTIYF	TGTGCCAGCTCACTGGACAGGTCTGGCACCATATATTTT
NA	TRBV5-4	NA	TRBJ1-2	CASSPGGDGYTF	TGTGCCAGCAGCCCAGGAGGCGACGGCTACACCTTC
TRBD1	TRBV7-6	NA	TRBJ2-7	CASSLNQGELVYEQYF	TGTGCCAGCAGCTTGAATCAGGGGGAATTGGTCTACGAGCAGTACTTC